This TCR beta chain was observed in a study of T-cell reconstitution after alpha-beta-depleted transplantation in children. This clonotype was observed at least ten times. Its antigen is unknown. A library of TCRbeta sequences, prepared with unique molecular identifiers, was generated. TCRdb processed the PCR reads anew with MiXCR; each CDR3 protein has one entry. Found here are roughly 30,000 distinct CDR3 sequences, over 6.5% of them singletons; the top ten hold roughly 27%. General study results and limits: After transplant, at about two months, alpha-beta T cells were reportedly derived from several hundred expanded graft clones.

Trimming pared 6 bases from V and 4 bases from J, leaving 20 bases between. This CDR3 spans 15 amino acids. CDR1 is DFQATT, CDR2 SNEGSKA, per germline (reference sequence). The chain has TRBV20-1 and TRBJ2-3, with a tentative D call TRBD1 (6 bases). The sample in question was peripheral blood, obtained 60 days after TCRalphabeta/CD19-depleted stem cell transplant. This clonotype was sampled from a child in the first two years of life who had a stem cell transplant for acute myeloid leukemia, so the T cells may come from the graft donor. The CDR3: CSAIGDTLIPDTQYF. The CDR3 DNA sequence: TGCAGTGCAATCGGGGACACTTTAATCCCAGATACGCAGTATTTT.